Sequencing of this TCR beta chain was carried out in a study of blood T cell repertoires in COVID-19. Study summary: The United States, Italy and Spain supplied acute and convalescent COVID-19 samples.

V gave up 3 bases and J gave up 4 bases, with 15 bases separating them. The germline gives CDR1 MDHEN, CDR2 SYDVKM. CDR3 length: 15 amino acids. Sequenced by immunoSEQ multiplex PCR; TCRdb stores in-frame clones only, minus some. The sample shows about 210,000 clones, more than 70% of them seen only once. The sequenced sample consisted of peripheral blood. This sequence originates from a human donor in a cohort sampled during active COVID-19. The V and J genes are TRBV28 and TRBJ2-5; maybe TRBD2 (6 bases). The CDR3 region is CASSLREETIETQYF. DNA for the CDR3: TGTGCCAGCAGTTTGAGGGAGGAAACTATAGAGACCCAGTACTTC.